Listed below are T cell receptor beta chains from one sample, sequenced in a study of blood T cell repertoires in COVID-19. The table came from immunoSEQ multiplex PCR; TCRdb's copy has only in-frame clones and leaves some out. The data hold some 110,000 clones, with about 85% observed a single time. The sequenced material came from peripheral blood. The receptors come from a middle-aged man with acute or convalescent COVID-19. CDR3s include the opening cysteine and the closing phenylalanine or tryptophan. The D gene is left open where the match is weak. Some rows have no size entry. The others give once, few or many, or a class for an expanded clone.

j_gene: TRBJ2-5
d_gene: TRBD1
abundance: NA
v_gene: TRBV14
CDR3aa: CASSSGTGKTQYF
CDR3nt: TGTGCCAGCAGCTCCGGGACAGGGAAGACCCAGTACTTC

j_gene: TRBJ2-2
d_gene: TRBD2
abundance: few
v_gene: TRBV2
CDR3aa: CASSVRTSGGLDTGELFF
CDR3nt: TGTGCCAGCAGCGTCCGGACTAGCGGGGGGCTCGACACCGGGGAGCTGTTTTTT

j_gene: TRBJ2-5
d_gene: NA
abundance: NA
v_gene: TRBV12-5
CDR3aa: CASGRQETQYF
CDR3nt: TGTGCTAGTGGTCGTCAAGAGACCCAGTACTTC

j_gene: TRBJ1-6
d_gene: NA
abundance: NA
v_gene: TRBV12-3/TRBV12-4
CDR3aa: CASGQVDSPLHF
CDR3nt: TGTGCCAGCGGTCAGGTAGATTCACCCCTCCACTTT

j_gene: TRBJ2-5
d_gene: TRBD1
abundance: NA
v_gene: TRBV5-1
CDR3aa: CASRSLTGHQETQYF
CDR3nt: TGCGCCAGCAGATCCCTGACAGGGCACCAAGAGACCCAGTACTTC

j_gene: TRBJ2-1
d_gene: NA
abundance: NA
v_gene: TRBV5-1
CDR3aa: CASSSDYYEQFF
CDR3nt: TGCGCCAGCAGCTCGGACTACTATGAGCAGTTCTTC

j_gene: TRBJ1-1
d_gene: NA
abundance: NA
v_gene: TRBV5-1
CDR3aa: CASSLQGGPNTEAFF
CDR3nt: TGCGCCAGCAGCTTACAGGGTGGTCCGAACACTGAAGCTTTCTTT

j_gene: TRBJ2-3
d_gene: TRBD2
abundance: NA
v_gene: TRBV9
CDR3aa: CASSAPAGDTDTQYF
CDR3nt: TGTGCCAGCAGCGCTCCGGCGGGGGACACAGATACGCAGTATTTT

j_gene: TRBJ2-1
d_gene: NA
abundance: NA
v_gene: TRBV11-2
CDR3aa: CASSPTRLPRKFF
CDR3nt: TGTGCCAGCAGCCCAACCAGACTCCCCCGAAAGTTCTTC

j_gene: TRBJ1-3
d_gene: TRBD1
abundance: NA
v_gene: TRBV6-5
CDR3aa: CASRPGTGFGNTIYF
CDR3nt: TGTGCCAGCAGACCCGGGACAGGGTTCGGAAACACCATATATTTT

j_gene: TRBJ1-1
d_gene: NA
abundance: NA
v_gene: TRBV28
CDR3aa: CASSLGQFPEAFF
CDR3nt: TGTGCCAGCAGTTTGGGGCAGTTCCCTGAAGCTTTCTTT

j_gene: TRBJ2-2
d_gene: TRBD1
abundance: NA
v_gene: TRBV11-3
CDR3aa: CASSLTIGGNTGELFF
CDR3nt: TGTGCCAGCTCCCTTACGATAGGGGGCAACACCGGGGAGCTGTTTTTT

j_gene: TRBJ1-1
d_gene: NA
abundance: NA
v_gene: TRBV2
CDR3aa: CASATRGQILMNTEAFF
CDR3nt: TGTGCCAGCGCCACCCGCGGGCAGATACTAATGAACACTGAAGCTTTCTTT

j_gene: TRBJ2-7
d_gene: TRBD2
abundance: few
v_gene: TRBV7-9
CDR3aa: CASSSLAGATYEQYF
CDR3nt: TGTGCCAGCAGCTCACTAGCGGGGGCCACCTACGAGCAGTACTTC

j_gene: TRBJ1-2
d_gene: TRBD1
abundance: NA
v_gene: TRBV2
CDR3aa: CASRLGQTNYGYTF
CDR3nt: TGTGCCAGCAGATTGGGACAGACAAACTATGGCTACACCTTC

j_gene: TRBJ1-2
d_gene: NA
abundance: NA
v_gene: TRBV19
CDR3aa: CATAPGEFWGYTF
CDR3nt: TGTGCCACCGCCCCGGGGGAATTCTGGGGCTACACCTTC

j_gene: TRBJ1-6
d_gene: NA
abundance: few
v_gene: TRBV30
CDR3aa: CAWSPAGDSPLHF
CDR3nt: TGTGCCTGGAGTCCCGCGGGGGATTCACCCCTCCACTTT

j_gene: TRBJ2-1
d_gene: TRBD2
abundance: NA
v_gene: TRBV7-3
CDR3aa: CASSTVPSGAYNEQFF
CDR3nt: TGTGCCAGCAGCACAGTCCCTAGCGGGGCGTACAATGAGCAGTTCTTC

j_gene: TRBJ2-7
d_gene: NA
abundance: NA
v_gene: TRBV4-3
CDR3aa: CASSLLRGPYEQYF
CDR3nt: TGCGCCAGCAGCCTGCTCCGGGGTCCCTACGAGCAGTACTTC

j_gene: TRBJ2-7
d_gene: NA
abundance: few
v_gene: TRBV28
CDR3aa: CASSEVGVKEQYF
CDR3nt: TGTGCCAGCAGTGAGGTGGGAGTAAAGGAGCAGTACTTC

j_gene: TRBJ1-6
d_gene: NA
abundance: NA
v_gene: TRBV6-5
CDR3aa: CASGGVSYNSPLHF
CDR3nt: TGTGCCAGCGGAGGGGTGTCCTATAATTCACCCCTCCACTTT

j_gene: TRBJ2-3
d_gene: TRBD1
abundance: NA
v_gene: TRBV5-8
CDR3aa: CASGSRTGSTDTQYF
CDR3nt: TGTGCCAGCGGTAGTAGGACAGGGAGTACAGATACGCAGTATTTT

j_gene: TRBJ1-1
d_gene: TRBD1
abundance: NA
v_gene: TRBV5-5
CDR3aa: CASSPQGDTEAFF
CDR3nt: TGTGCCAGCAGCCCACAGGGGGACACTGAAGCTTTCTTT

j_gene: TRBJ2-2
d_gene: NA
abundance: NA
v_gene: TRBV19
CDR3aa: CASSPWTSYTGELFF
CDR3nt: TGTGCCAGTAGTCCCTGGACTTCATACACCGGGGAGCTGTTTTTT

j_gene: TRBJ1-4
d_gene: TRBD1
abundance: few
v_gene: TRBV2
CDR3aa: CASSRQGSNEKLFF
CDR3nt: TGTGCCAGCAGCCGACAGGGGTCTAATGAAAAACTGTTTTTT

j_gene: TRBJ2-3
d_gene: NA
abundance: NA
v_gene: TRBV3-1/TRBV3-2
CDR3aa: CASSQEDTFTDTQYF
CDR3nt: TGTGCCAGCAGCCAAGAAGATACATTCACAGATACGCAGTATTTT

j_gene: TRBJ1-6
d_gene: NA
abundance: NA
v_gene: TRBV2
CDR3aa: CASSTNPTGASPLHF
CDR3nt: TGTGCCAGCAGTACCAACCCGACAGGCGCATCACCCCTCCACTTT

j_gene: TRBJ2-2
d_gene: NA
abundance: NA
v_gene: TRBV6-5
CDR3aa: CASSYDRGNTGELFF
CDR3nt: TGTGCCAGCAGTTACGACCGAGGAAACACCGGGGAGCTGTTTTTT

j_gene: TRBJ1-5
d_gene: NA
abundance: NA
v_gene: TRBV7-3
CDR3aa: CASSLKLPVKYSNQPQHF
CDR3nt: TGTGCCAGCAGCTTAAAATTACCGGTTAAATATAGCAATCAGCCCCAGCATTTT

j_gene: TRBJ2-5
d_gene: TRBD2
abundance: NA
v_gene: TRBV9
CDR3aa: CASSAGTSGRQETQYF
CDR3nt: TGTGCCAGCAGCGCGGGGACTAGCGGGCGGCAAGAGACCCAGTACTTC

j_gene: TRBJ2-7
d_gene: TRBD1
abundance: NA
v_gene: TRBV7-9
CDR3aa: CASSLGQAPYEQYF
CDR3nt: TGTGCCAGCAGCCTCGGACAGGCCCCCTACGAGCAGTACTTC

j_gene: TRBJ2-1
d_gene: NA
abundance: once
v_gene: TRBV4-2
CDR3aa: CASSQEARSYNEQFF
CDR3nt: TGTGCCAGCAGCCAAGAAGCCAGGTCCTACAATGAGCAGTTCTTC

j_gene: TRBJ2-7
d_gene: TRBD2
abundance: once
v_gene: TRBV5-3
CDR3aa: CARSNGTSENSYEQYF
CDR3nt: TGTGCCAGAAGCAATGGGACTAGCGAGAACTCCTACGAGCAGTACTTC

j_gene: TRBJ2-2
d_gene: TRBD2
abundance: NA
v_gene: TRBV6-5
CDR3aa: CASLLAGASGELFF
CDR3nt: TGTGCCAGCTTACTAGCGGGAGCGTCCGGGGAGCTGTTTTTT

j_gene: TRBJ1-4
d_gene: TRBD1
abundance: NA
v_gene: TRBV2
CDR3aa: CASSEWGQPNEKLFF
CDR3nt: TGTGCCAGCAGTGAATGGGGACAGCCTAATGAAAAACTGTTTTTT

j_gene: TRBJ2-7
d_gene: TRBD1
abundance: NA
v_gene: TRBV11-3
CDR3aa: CAPRVARGQSSYEQYF
CDR3nt: TGTGCCCCAAGGGTTGCCCGGGGACAGAGCTCCTACGAGCAGTACTTC